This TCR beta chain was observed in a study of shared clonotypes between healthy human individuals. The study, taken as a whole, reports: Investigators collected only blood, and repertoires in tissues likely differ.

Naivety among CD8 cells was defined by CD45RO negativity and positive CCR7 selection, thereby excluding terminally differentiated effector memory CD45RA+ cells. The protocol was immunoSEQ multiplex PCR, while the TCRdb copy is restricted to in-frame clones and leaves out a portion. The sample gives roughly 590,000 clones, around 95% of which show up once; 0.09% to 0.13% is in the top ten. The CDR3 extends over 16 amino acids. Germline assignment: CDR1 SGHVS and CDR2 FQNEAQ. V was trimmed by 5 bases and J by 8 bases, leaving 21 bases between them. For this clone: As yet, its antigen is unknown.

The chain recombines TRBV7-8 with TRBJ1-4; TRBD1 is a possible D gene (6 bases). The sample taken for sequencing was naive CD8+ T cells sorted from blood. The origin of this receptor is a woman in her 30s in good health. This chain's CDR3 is CASSKPDSPPSEKLFF. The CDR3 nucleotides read TGTGCCAGCAGCAAGCCGGACAGCCCCCCATCCGAAAAACTGTTTTTT.